The 9 T cell receptor beta chains presented below share a single source sample, sequenced in a study of blood T cell repertoires in COVID-19 (dated by TCRdb to between 2020 and 2021). The library was built by means of the immunoSEQ multiplex PCR assay. The clones in this table, taken by TCRdb from immuneACCESS, are in-frame only. Not every clone is retained; where verified, under half of the shortfall comes from an unresolved V gene, and the cause of the rest is unknown. The table for this sample lists 300,000 to 350,000 clones; about 91% of them were counted only once. The top ten clonotypes cover 9.9% of the sample. The material sequenced was peripheral blood. The receptor source for this set is a man younger than 45 with COVID-19, enrolled during active disease.

This chain joins TRBV7-9 and TRBJ1-3; 7 nucleotides agree with TRBD1. V trimming: 5 bases; J trimming: 0 bases; junction bases outside the gene matches: 7. Germline CDR1 is SEHNR and CDR2 is FQNEAQ (reference sequence). CDR3 length equals 16 residues. The CDR3 nucleotides read TGTGCCAGCAGCCAATGGGACAGCTACTCTGGAAACACCATATATTTT. Its protein is CASSQWDSYSGNTIYF. Complete variable domain (other parts from reference TRBV7-9 and TRBJ1-3): DTGVSQNPRHKITKRGQNVTFRCDPISEHNRLYWYRQTLGQGPEFLTYFQNEAQLEKSRLLSDRFSAERPKGSFSTLEIQRTEQGDSAMYLCASSQWDSYSGNTIYFGEGSWLTVV.

The chain joins TRBV4-3 to TRBJ2-7; the match to TRBD2 covers 11 bases. The CDR3 is made up of 17 amino acids. J lost 3 bases, V lost 4 bases, and 11 bases had no gene match. Germline values: CDR1 LGHNA, CDR2 YSLEER. The CDR3, as DNA: TGCGCCAGCAGCCGAGGGACTAGCGGACTTAGTTTCTACGAGCAGTACTTC. Translation: CASSRGTSGLSFYEQYF.

The chain uses TRBV7-2 and TRBJ1-5; TRBD1 aligns across 8 bases. Trimming removed 4 bases from V and 1 base from J; junction bases left unmatched: 3. In germline, CDR1 is SGHTA, CDR2 FQGNSA. This CDR3 has 15 residues. The CDR3, as DNA: TGTGCCAGCAGCTCACGGACAGGGAGCAATCAGCCCCAGCATTTT. This sequence encodes CASSSRTGSNQPQHF.

This clone was recorded once. This sequence joins TRBV11-2 and TRBJ1-1; D remains unclear. The germline CDR1 and CDR2 sequences are SGHAT and FQNNGV. The V and J ends lost 1 base and 8 bases respectively, with 14 bases between them. This CDR3 spans 14 amino acids. CDR3 DNA sequence: TGTGCCAGCAGCTTAGCCCCTTTGGGCAGGGAAGCTTTCTTT. Protein product: CASSLAPLGREAFF.

The genes are TRBV7-2 and TRBJ2-7; D is perhaps TRBD2 (7 bases). Trimming removed 1 base from V and 7 bases from J, with 14 bases in between. The CDR3 totals 14 residues. The germline V gene encodes CDR1 SGHTA and CDR2 FQGNSA. CDR3 sequence reads: CASSLGGGPSEQYF. The DNA of the CDR3 is TGTGCCAGCAGCTTAGGGGGGGGGCCATCGGAGCAGTACTTC.

The chain links TRBV5-1 to TRBJ1-4; 8 bases map to TRBD1. Germline V gives CDR1 SGHRS, CDR2 YFSETQ. Unmatched junction bases numbered 6, after V lost 3 bases and J lost 5 bases. This CDR3 spans 15 amino acids. CDR3 loop: CASSSTGAVNEKLFF. Here the CDR3 DNA reads TGCGCCAGCAGCTCGACAGGGGCAGTCAATGAAAAACTGTTTTTT.

The gene calls are TRBV2 and TRBJ1-5, with TRBD1 matching 8 bases. V gave up 4 bases and J gave up 5 bases; unmatched junction bases: 7. The CDR3 sequence is 15 residues long. The germline V gene has CDR1 SNHLY and CDR2 FYNNEI. CDR3 sequence reads: CASSGPGQEYQPQHF. The CDR3 region has the DNA TGTGCCAGCAGTGGCCCGGGACAGGAGTATCAGCCCCAGCATTTT.

There are a few counts of this clone. The chain uses TRBV27 and TRBJ1-1, with 7 bases aligning to TRBD1. The germline V gene encodes CDR1 MNHEY and CDR2 SMNVEV (reference sequence). The CDR3 consists of 14 residues. V was clipped by 5 bases and J by 0 bases; unmatched bases: 3. CDR3 DNA: TGTGCCAGCAGTCCCGGACAGGTGAACACTGAAGCTTTCTTT. Encoded protein: CASSPGQVNTEAFF.

A single count supports this clone. The chain couples TRBV6-2 or TRBV6-3 to TRBJ1-2, with TRBD1 matching over 8 bases. The V gene's germline CDR1 is MNHEY and CDR2 SVGEGT. The length of the CDR3 is 19 residues. The trim removed 0 bases at V and 4 bases at J, leaving 16 bases unmatched. The CDR3, as DNA: TGTGCCAGCAGTTACTCAGTAGTCTTATCGGACAGGGCTCTCTATGGCTACACCTTC. Its protein product is CASSYSVVLSDRALYGYTF.